Shown below are 8 T cell receptor beta chains from a single sample sequenced in a study of blood T cells in healthy people across ages. Using a J-beta primer mix together with a sample-barcoded 5' primer, a second PCR was run for roughly 6 to 11 cycles. TCRdb ran MiXCR on the 5' RACE reads and lists one entry per CDR3 protein. The data contain over 500,000 distinct CDR3 sequences, 25% to 35% of them singletons. This same sample was also taken into another study, of T cells of mothers and their children.

Input material: blood. These receptors were taken from a boy between 2 and 15 years old in good health.

The chain carries TRBV7-9 and TRBJ2-4, with TRBD2 as a possible D gene (5 bases). The CDR3 length is 16 residues. V was clipped by 5 bases and J by 1 base, with 15 bases between them. Germline V lookup: CDR1 SEHNR, CDR2 FQNEAQ (reference sequence). The CDR3 nucleotides read TGTGCCAGCAGCGCTCCGGGAACGGACGCCAAAAACATTCAGTACTTC. Translating it yields CASSAPGTDAKNIQYF.

This clonotype has a count of ten or more. The chain combines TRBV6-4 with TRBJ2-2, with D unclear. V shed 0 bases and J shed 3 bases, with 2 bases lying between them. The length of the CDR3 is 13 residues. The germline gives CDR1 MRHNA, CDR2 SNTAGT. Here the CDR3 reads CASSDSDTGELFF. DNA of the CDR3: TGTGCCAGCAGTGACTCGGACACCGGGGAGCTGTTTTTT.

This clonotype occurred once. This rearrangement joins TRBV6-5 to TRBJ1-1; D not certain. Germline V gene sequence: CDR1 MNHEY, CDR2 SVGAGI. V dropped 0 bases and J dropped 5 bases, with 7 bases sitting between them. This CDR3 comprises 13 residues. The CDR3 is CASSYSTGTEAFF. CDR3 DNA sequence: TGTGCCAGCAGTTACTCGACTGGTACTGAAGCTTTCTTT.

This clonotype was detected only a few times. This rearrangement joins TRBV29-1 to TRBJ2-5; TRBD1 might be the D (5 bases). V lost 6 bases and J lost 1, with 12 bases in between. There are 13 residues in the CDR3. Germline loops: CDR1 SQVTM, CDR2 ANQGSEA. DNA for the CDR3: TGCAGCGTGAAGAACAGGAGCCAAGAGACCCAGTACTTC. Translation: CSVKNRSQETQYF. The entire variable domain, with the rest obtained from reference TRBV29-1 and TRBJ2-5, is as follows: SAVISQKPSRDICQRGTSLTIQCQVDSQVTMMFWYRQQPGQSLTLIATANQGSEATYESGFVIDKFPISRPNLTFSTLTVSNMSPEDSSIYLCSVKNRSQETQYFGPGTRLLVL.

The rearrangement joins TRBV12-3 or TRBV12-4 to TRBJ2-3; D is perhaps TRBD2 (6 bases). V was pared by 8 bases and J by 1 base, with 19 bases between. This CDR3 region has 16 residues. The CDR3 sequence: CASGNDGGARTDTQYF. The CDR3 DNA reads TGTGCCAGCGGTAACGACGGGGGAGCTCGCACAGATACGCAGTATTTT.

This chain connects TRBV12-3 or TRBV12-4 to TRBJ2-3; D is perhaps TRBD1 (6 bases). Between the trimmed V and J ends, which lost 3 bases and 0 bases, there was a span of 10 bases. This CDR3 contains 15 residues. The CDR3 DNA is TGTGCCAGCAGTTTCAGGGGCCTTAGCACAGATACGCAGTATTTT. Amino acids: CASSFRGLSTDTQYF.

This chain uses TRBV27 with TRBJ2-1, with D hard to call. The CDR3 spans 16 residues. Germline V CDR1 and CDR2: MNHEY, SMNVEV (reference sequence). V shed 0 bases and J shed 0 bases, with 9 bases lying between them. CDR3 amino acids: CASSLSSMLSYNEQFF. CDR3 DNA: TGTGCCAGCAGTTTATCTAGTATGCTCTCCTACAATGAGCAGTTCTTC.

This clonotype appeared a few times. As DNA, the CDR3 is TGTGCCAGCAGCCAGGACAGGGGGCGCACTGAAGCTTTCTTT. It is translated as CASSQDRGRTEAFF. This chain uses TRBV7-2 with TRBJ1-1, with 11 bases identical to TRBD1. The CDR3 is 14 residues long. Germline lookup yields CDR1 SGHTA and CDR2 FQGNSA. V lost 5 bases and J lost 4; bases outside the gene matches: 3.